This passage covers 11 T cell receptor beta chains from one sample sequenced in a study of CD8+CD57+ T cells in acquired aplastic anemia. Both TCR beta VDJ combination and CDR3 sequence profiling were carried out. Genomic DNA was the template for this profiling. TCRdb itself ran the reads through MiXCR, one entry per CDR3 protein. Of approximately 190,000 distinct CDR3 sequences in the sample, 64% were seen once. Sequenced: sorted CD4+, CD8+, or CD8+CD57+ T cells (not recorded which) from PBMCs. The receptors here all came from a human donor with severe aplastic anemia or a healthy control (not recorded which).

The V gene is TRBV7-2, the J gene TRBJ2-7; maybe TRBD2 (5 bases). This CDR3 spans 13 amino acids. V dropped 5 bases and J dropped 3 bases, with 11 bases sitting between them. Germline V gives CDR1 SGHTA, CDR2 FQGNSA. In DNA, the CDR3 is TGTGCCAGCAGCGCGGGCCCGCGCTACGAGCAGTACTTC. Translation: CASSAGPRYEQYF.

J is TRBJ2-7 and V is TRBV29-1; perhaps TRBD2 as D (5 bases). With 6 bases removed from V and 5 bases from J, the gap between germline ends came to 17 bases. Germline V gene sequence: CDR1 SQVTM, CDR2 ANQGSEA. CDR3 length: 13 amino acids. The DNA for the CDR3 is TGCAGCGTGGAGGTAGGGCTTGTCGACGAGCAGTACTTC. This sequence encodes CSVEVGLVDEQYF.

V and J are TRBV5-6 and TRBJ2-7; 7 nucleotides align to TRBD1. The CDR3 is 13 amino acids. The germline CDR1 and CDR2 sequences are SGHDT and YYEEEE. The trim removed 2 bases at V and 6 bases at J, leaving 5 bases unmatched. CDR3 in DNA: TGTGCCAGCAGCTTTAACAGGGGTGGCGAGCAGTACTTC. Translation gives CASSFNRGGEQYF.

The J gene is TRBJ2-3, the V gene TRBV5-1; no clear D. The germline V gene has CDR1 SGHRS and CDR2 YFSETQ. The CDR3 has 13 amino acids. V was cut by 5 bases and J by 3 bases, with 10 bases left in between. CDR3 sequence (DNA): TGCGCCAGCAGGTATAGCTCGACAGATACGCAGTATTTT. Translated, it gives CASRYSSTDTQYF.

The chain combines TRBV7-2 with TRBJ1-2; 9 nucleotides align to TRBD1. CDR3 length: 12 amino acids. Trimming took 7 bases from V and 6 from J; bases not matched to a gene: 3. The germline V gene has CDR1 SGHTA and CDR2 FQGNSA. Here the CDR3 DNA reads TGTGCCAGCACCGGACAGGGGAATGGCTACACCTTC. Encoded protein: CASTGQGNGYTF.

This clonotype turned up a few times. The chain links TRBV27 to TRBJ2-5, with 8 bases identical to TRBD2. J gave up 1 base and V 3 bases, and 7 bases lay outside the gene matches. The CDR3 runs 16 residues. The germline V gene encodes CDR1 MNHEY and CDR2 SMNVEV (reference sequence). CDR3 nucleotides: TGTGCCAGCAGTTTCGACGGGGGGGCCTCCCAAGAGACCCAGTACTTC. Amino acid sequence: CASSFDGGASQETQYF.

This clonotype was seen repeatedly, ten times or more. The chain recombines TRBV6-2 or TRBV6-3 with TRBJ2-7, with D possibly being TRBD1 or TRBD2 (5 bases each). CDR3 size: 13 residues. Germline V lookup: CDR1 MNHEY, CDR2 SVGEGT. With 5 bases removed from V and 7 bases from J, the gap between germline ends came to 15 bases. This chain's CDR3 is CASSQGRFWEQYF. The CDR3 coding sequence is TGTGCCAGCAGTCAGGGACGGTTCTGGGAGCAGTACTTC.

This sequence joins TRBV2 and TRBJ2-7, with TRBD2 as a possible D gene (6 bases). The CDR3 sequence is 12 residues long. The germline gives CDR1 SNHLY, CDR2 FYNNEI. The V gene lost 9 bases and the J gene lost 4 bases, with 13 bases spanning the gap. The chain's CDR3 is CASGIGTYEQYF. CDR3 DNA: TGTGCCAGTGGCATCGGGACTTACGAGCAGTACTTC. The whole variable domain, remainder taken from reference TRBV2 and TRBJ2-7, is EPEVTQTPSHQVTQMGQEVILRCVPISNHLYFYWYRQILGQKVEFLVSFYNNEISEKSEIFDDQFSVERPDGSNFTLKIRSTKLEDSAMYFCASGIGTYEQYFGPGTRLTVT.

J is TRBJ2-1 and V is TRBV19, with 9 bases lining up with TRBD1. With V trimmed by 6 bases and J by 9 bases, 6 bases remained unmatched. CDR3 length: 13 residues. Germline V CDR1 and CDR2: LNHDA, SQIVND (reference sequence). CDR3 protein: CASSTTGGGEQFF. The CDR3 DNA reads as TGTGCCAGTAGCACGACAGGGGGAGGTGAGCAGTTCTTC.

The rearrangement links TRBV20-1 to TRBJ1-2, with a tentative D call TRBD1 (5 bases). Germline assignment: CDR1 DFQATT and CDR2 SNEGSKA (reference sequence). This CDR3 region has 13 residues. Trimming left V 7 bases short and J 7 bases short, with 19 bases between. CDR3 sequence (DNA): TGCAGTGTCCTGCGATCAGACAGTACTGGCTACACCTTC. Protein product: CSVLRSDSTGYTF.

The rearrangement joins TRBV2 to TRBJ1-2; TRBD1 matches 8 bases. The germline V gene has CDR1 SNHLY and CDR2 FYNNEI. This CDR3 has 13 amino acids. J lost 8 bases, V lost 3 bases, and 5 bases had no gene match. CDR3 protein: CASSERQGLGYTF. The CDR3 nucleotides read TGTGCCAGCAGTGAGCGACAGGGGTTAGGCTACACCTTC.